The 7 T cell receptor beta chains presented below share a single source sample, sequenced in a study of T cells in Graves' hyperthyroidism and ophthalmopathy. RNA transcripts yielded amplified TCR beta CDR3 regions. Researchers ran a first-round RT-PCR on the TCR CDR3 using the HTBI primer set. TCRdb reprocessed the multiplex PCR reads via MiXCR and lists one record per CDR3 protein. The sample has roughly 420,000 distinct CDR3 sequences, roughly an eighth seen once. Material: blood. Every receptor here comes from a woman under 30 with Graves' hyperthyroidism.

The rearrangement joins TRBV7-3 to TRBJ2-1; a possible D gene is TRBD1 (6 bases). Germline V gene lookup returns CDR1 SGHTA and CDR2 FQGTGA. CDR3 length: 17 residues. Trimming removed 5 bases from V and 4 bases from J, with 21 bases in between. This CDR3 is CASSPLGAGAGYNEQFF. DNA of the CDR3: TGTGCCAGCAGCCCTTTGGGGGCAGGGGCCGGTTACAATGAGCAGTTCTTC.

This clonotype was recorded a few times. V gene TRBV9 combines with J gene TRBJ1-1; TRBD1 matches 7 bases. The CDR3 extends over 14 amino acids. J was trimmed by 7 bases and V by 1 base; bases with no gene match: 7. Germline CDR1 reads SGDLS; CDR2 reads YYNGEE. Written as DNA, the CDR3 is TGTGCCAGCAGCGTACATGACAGGGAGGGTGAAGCTTTCTTT. Its translation is CASSVHDREGEAFF.

The chain couples TRBV29-1 to TRBJ2-7; 11 bases are a match to TRBD2. This CDR3 is built from 12 residues. The J segment lost 5 bases and the V segment lost 6 bases, leaving 3 bases of the junction unmatched. Germline V gene sequence: CDR1 SQVTM, CDR2 ANQGSEA. The CDR3 reads CSVLAGGHEQYF. In DNA, the CDR3 is TGCAGCGTCCTAGCGGGAGGTCACGAGCAGTACTTC.

The rearrangement uses TRBV7-2 and TRBJ2-1, with 12 bases lining up with TRBD1. The trim removed 5 bases at V and 10 bases at J, leaving 9 bases unmatched. Germline V lookup: CDR1 SGHTA, CDR2 FQGNSA. The CDR3 contains 15 residues. The CDR3 DNA reads as TGTGCCAGCAGCCCCGGGACAGGGGGCATTGACGAGCAGTTCTTC. Translated: CASSPGTGGIDEQFF.

This clonotype has ten or more counts. The chain joins TRBV18 to TRBJ1-6, with TRBD1 matching 9 bases. Germline assignment: CDR1 KGHSH and CDR2 LQKENI. Trimming took 3 bases from V and 8 from J; bases not matched to a gene: 2. The CDR3 runs 14 residues. The CDR3 loop reads CASSPGQGHSPLHF. The CDR3 nucleotides read TGTGCCAGCTCACCGGGACAGGGTCATTCACCCCTCCACTTT.

This clonotype was counted at least ten times. The chain joins TRBV2 to TRBJ1-5, with D possibly TRBD1 on 6 matching bases. Germline-derived CDR1 and CDR2 are SNHLY and FYNNEI. V shed 7 bases and J shed 3 bases, with 13 bases lying between them. The CDR3 sequence is 14 residues long. CDR3 loop: CASKGGDINQPQHF. The CDR3 coding sequence is TGTGCCAGCAAAGGAGGGGACATCAATCAGCCCCAGCATTTT. Full variable domain (missing parts from reference TRBV2 and TRBJ1-5): EPEVTQTPSHQVTQMGQEVILRCVPISNHLYFYWYRQILGQKVEFLVSFYNNEISEKSEIFDDQFSVERPDGSNFTLKIRSTKLEDSAMYFCASKGGDINQPQHFGDGTRLSIL.

As concerns this clonotype: At one end, the junction sequence differs from germline, possibly due to a read error. The chain is built from TRBV7-7 and TRBJ2-7, with D unresolved. The V gene's germline CDR1 is SSHAT and CDR2 FNYEAQ (reference sequence). The CDR3 length is 13 residues. CDR3 loop: CASSKGTYYEQYF. CDR3 bases: TGTGCTAGCAGCAAGGGCACTTACTACGAGCAGTACTTC.